The entry below gives a single TCR beta chain sequence along with its context. The antigen is not known. This entry is derived from a study of cytomegalovirus exposure and HLA in healthy donors. Each of the donors was a healthy bone marrow donor. Study-wide results and limits: In a later analysis, V- and J-gene trimming of beta chains associated with a DCLRE1C missense variant, replicated independently. The authors confirmed in vitro that three CMV-associated chains were specific for CMV antigens.

PCR amplification relied on 60 Vbeta primers (plus 13 Jbeta primers). Profiled with immunoSEQ multiplex PCR; TCRdb holds only in-frame clones, not every one. The profile shows around 50,000 clones, 82% of them singletons. The CDR3 loop spans 18 amino acids. Trimming left V 0 bases short and J 1 base short, with 14 bases between. From germline, CDR1 is SGHRS and CDR2 YFSETQ. What was sequenced was PBMCs. The TCR sequence derives from a man aged 50 or older in good health and CMV-seronegative. The genes are TRBV5-1 and TRBJ2-6; the D gene is possibly TRBD1 (6 bases). The CDR3 DNA is TGCGCCAGCAGCTTGGAGCGCAGGGGAGAATCTGGGGCCAACGTCCTGACTTTC. Translating it yields CASSLERRGESGANVLTF.